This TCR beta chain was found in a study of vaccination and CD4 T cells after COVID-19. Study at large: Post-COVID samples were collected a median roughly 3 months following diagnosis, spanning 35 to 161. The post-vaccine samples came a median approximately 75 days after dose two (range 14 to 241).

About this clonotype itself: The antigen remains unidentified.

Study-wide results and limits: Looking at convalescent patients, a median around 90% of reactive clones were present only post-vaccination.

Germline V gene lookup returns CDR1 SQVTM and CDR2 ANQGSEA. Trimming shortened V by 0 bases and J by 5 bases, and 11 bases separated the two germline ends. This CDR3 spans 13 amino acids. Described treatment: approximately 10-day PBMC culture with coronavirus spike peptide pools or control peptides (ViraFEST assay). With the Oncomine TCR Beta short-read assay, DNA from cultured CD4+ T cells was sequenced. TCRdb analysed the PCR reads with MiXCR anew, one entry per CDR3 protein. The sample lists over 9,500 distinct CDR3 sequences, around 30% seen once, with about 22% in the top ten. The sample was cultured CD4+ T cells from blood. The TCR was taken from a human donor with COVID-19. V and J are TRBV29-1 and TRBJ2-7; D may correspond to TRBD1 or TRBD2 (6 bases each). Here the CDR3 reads CSVEDRGGHEQYF. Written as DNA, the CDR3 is TGCAGCGTTGAAGACAGGGGAGGCCACGAGCAGTACTTC.